This T cell receptor beta chain was sequenced in a study of cytomegalovirus exposure and HLA in healthy donors. Study-level points and caveats: Diagnosis of cytomegalovirus status made by the classifier reportedly showed high specificity and sensitivity. In a later analysis, 17,000 or so TCR beta sequences were associated with HLA alleles at 0.05 false discovery rate. Among TCR beta chains, those listed as cytomegalovirus-associated numbered about 160.

The CDR3 totals 11 residues. Germline V lookup: CDR1 SQVTM, CDR2 ANQGSEA. V lost 3 bases and J 10 bases, leaving 10 bases between the germline ends. PCR used 60 Vbeta primers and 13 Jbeta primers. The repertoire was sequenced with immunoSEQ multiplex PCR; TCRdb's copy has only in-frame clones and lacks some. The sample holds 110,000 or so clones, 74% seen once. Donors had nominal health at sampling but likely had unrecorded immune exposures. On this clone itself: The antigen is unknown.

This chain uses TRBV29-1 with TRBJ2-1, with D unresolved. The origin of this receptor is a woman aged 40 to 50 in good health and CMV-seropositive. The sequencing input was PBMCs. Here the CDR3 DNA reads TGCAGCGTTGAGCAGCGTGGAGAGCAGTTCTTC. Translating gives CSVEQRGEQFF.